One T cell receptor (beta chain) is described in this entry. The treatment was: 15 to 20 received Ad26.COV2.S at low or high dose, single or two shots; roughly 5 received placebo; per-sample allocation not given. On day 63 after the first injection, vaccine and placebo recipients gave samples. The assay was immunoSEQ multiplex PCR, and TCRdb's table has in-frame clones only and misses some. The table has 290,000 or so clones, more than 75% seen once. This CDR3 spans 15 amino acids. Between the trimmed V and J ends, which lost 3 bases and 1 base, there was a span of 12 bases. The germline gives CDR1 KGHSH, CDR2 LQKENI. These data belong to a study of Ad26.COV2.S vaccination and SARS-CoV-2 variants.

This sequence was found in a person aged 18-65 years who received the Ad26.COV2.S COVID-19 vaccine or a placebo. The sample consisted of peripheral blood, taken in a trial of Ad26.COV2.S vaccine versus placebo. This rearrangement joins TRBV18 to TRBJ1-2; possibly TRBD1 for D (5 bases). This chain's CDR3 is CASSPGVQDNYGYTF. Written as DNA, the CDR3 is TGTGCCAGCTCACCTGGAGTACAGGATAACTATGGCTACACCTTC.